Detailed here is one T cell receptor beta chain. This entry comes from a study of CD8+CD57+ T cells in acquired aplastic anemia. Profiling of TCR beta VDJ combinations and CDR3 sequences used genomic DNA as template. TCRdb redid the calling of the reads with MiXCR, one entry per CDR3 protein. The sample has approximately 300,000 distinct CDR3 sequences; approximately 60% are singletons. Patients selected for sequencing had displayed CD8+CD57+ cell expansion by flow cytometry. None of the patients had been given any therapy when their blood was sampled. The specimen was sorted CD4+, CD8+, or CD8+CD57+ T cells (not recorded which) from PBMCs. This receptor was obtained from a human donor with aplastic anemia.

The CDR3 DNA reads as TGTGCCAGCAGCTTAGGGGGGCGCTACGAGCAGTACTTC. It yields the protein CASSLGGRYEQYF. This chain joins TRBV7-2 and TRBJ2-7; D possibly corresponds to TRBD1 (6 bases). The length of the CDR3 is 13 residues. Trimming removed 1 base from V and 3 bases from J, with 7 bases in between. CDR1 SGHTA and CDR2 FQGNSA come from the germline V gene.